This TCR beta chain stems from a study of identical twins. Study-level points and caveats: Insertions were fewer in abundant cord blood beta clonotypes, whereas memory repertoires showed none of this pattern. The study found weaker excess twin sharing in beta out-of-frame sequences. There was an excess of low generation probability in the out-of-frame alpha sequences that twins shared. It was possible that invariant MAIT and iNKT cells partly confounded the zero-insertion analyses.

This clonotype occurred many times. Its antigen remains unidentified. TCRdb fed the 5' RACE reads into MiXCR, producing one record per CDR3 protein. Of roughly 710,000 distinct CDR3 sequences listed, 6% to 6.5% are singletons. The receptor comes from a man in his late teens or twenties in good health. Sequenced: naive T cells sorted from blood.

CDR3 loop: CASSGRTSGMGGDTQYF. The DNA of the CDR3 is TGCGCCAGCAGTGGTCGGACTAGCGGGATGGGAGGAGATACGCAGTATTTT. V and J are TRBV10-2 and TRBJ2-3; 12 nucleotides agree with TRBD2. Per germline, CDR1 WSHSY and CDR2 SAAADI. The CDR3 consists of 17 residues. After removal of 4 bases from V and 5 bases from J, the junction contained 10 bases not matched to a gene.